The 32 T cell receptor beta chains presented below share a single source sample, sequenced in a study of T cells in localized non-small cell lung cancer. The table came from immunoSEQ multiplex PCR; TCRdb's copy has only in-frame clones and leaves some out. Of around 55,000 clones listed, approximately 86% were seen once; the top ten hold around 16%. This specimen consisted of PBMCs, obtained before any cancer treatment. Receptors were obtained from a female donor with stage II lung adenocarcinoma.

This chain joins TRBV6-6 and TRBJ1-6; a weak D match, TRBD1 (5 bases). The V gene's germline CDR1 is MNHNY and CDR2 SVGAGI (reference sequence). The CDR3 contains 14 residues. V was shortened by 2 bases and J by 6 bases, with 8 bases between the two germline ends. DNA for the CDR3: TGTGCCAGCAGTTACATCGGGGGTAATTCACCCCTCCACTTT. This encodes CASSYIGGNSPLHF.

The J gene is TRBJ2-5, the V gene TRBV14; D not certain. The end of the DNA is better explained by TRBJ2-7, so the J call may be wrong. Germline CDR1 is SGHDN and CDR2 is FVKESK. The length of the CDR3 is 14 residues. This chain's CDR3 is CASSQDRSSYEQYF. As DNA, the CDR3 is TGTGCCAGCAGCCAAGATCGTAGCTCCTACGAGCAGTACTTC.

This chain joins TRBV11-2 and TRBJ2-1; D unclear. The CDR3 loop spans 14 amino acids. The germline CDR1 and CDR2 sequences are SGHAT and FQNNGV. Trimming pared 4 bases from V and 5 bases from J, leaving 12 bases between. CDR3 loop: CASSSLRFNNEQFF. CDR3 DNA: TGTGCCAGCAGCTCTCTTAGGTTTAACAATGAGCAGTTCTTC.

This chain links TRBV5-6 with TRBJ1-3; 7 bases align to TRBD1. The CDR3 has 17 residues. Germline CDR1 reads SGHDT; CDR2 reads YYEEEE. V lost 4 bases and J lost 1; bases outside the gene matches: 11. The CDR3 DNA reads as TGTGCCAGCAGCGGAACCGGACAGGCCCTATCTGGAAACACCATATATTTT. As protein: CASSGTGQALSGNTIYF.

This clone was recorded once. The chain recombines TRBV6-1 with TRBJ2-5, with 13 bases fitting TRBD2. Germline V gives CDR1 MNHNS, CDR2 SASEGT. The CDR3 loop spans 15 amino acids. J was trimmed by 5 bases and V by 6 bases; bases with no gene match: 6. CDR3 amino acids: CASRRTSGGGETQYF. The CDR3 DNA reads TGTGCCAGCAGAAGGACTAGCGGGGGTGGCGAGACCCAGTACTTC.

This clone was detected only once. The CDR3 nucleotides read TGTGCTAGTGGTTGGTCAGGGGGCCCTAATGAAAAACTGTTTTTT. Amino acids: CASGWSGGPNEKLFF. V is TRBV12-5 and J is TRBJ1-4; 8 bases align to TRBD1. The CDR3 covers 15 residues. In germline, CDR1 is LGHNT, CDR2 FRNRAP. The junction had 4 bases not matched to a gene; V was cut back by 4 bases and J by 3 bases.

The chain carries TRBV6-5 and TRBJ2-7, with a weak D call TRBD1 (6 bases). This CDR3 has 14 amino acids. Per germline, CDR1 MNHEY and CDR2 SVGAGI. Between the trimmed V and J ends, which lost 2 bases and 12 bases, there was a span of 20 bases. The CDR3 bases are TGTGCCAGCAGTTACGGGGGACCCTTAGGGGGTTGGTACTTC. It translates to CASSYGGPLGGWYF.

This chain uses TRBV5-1 with TRBJ1-2; the D is unclear. Trimming left V 0 bases short and J 10 bases short, with 13 bases between. CDR1 and CDR2 from the germline V gene are SGHRS and YFSETQ. This CDR3 has 13 residues. In DNA form, the CDR3 reads TGCGCCAGCAGCTTGGCGTCGAGGTCTCACTACACCTTC. Residues: CASSLASRSHYTF.

This rearrangement joins TRBV19 to TRBJ2-5; 9 bases match TRBD1. Germline CDR1 and CDR2: LNHDA and SQIVND (reference sequence). This CDR3 is built from 14 residues. J lost 6 bases, V lost 5 bases, and 7 bases had no gene match. Here the CDR3 DNA reads TGTGCCAGTAGTCTAGGACAGGGGAAACAGACCCAGTACTTC. As protein: CASSLGQGKQTQYF.

This chain uses TRBV5-1 with TRBJ2-3; a weak D match, TRBD1 (6 bases). The germline gives CDR1 SGHRS, CDR2 YFSETQ. The V end was cut by 1 base, the J end by 2 bases, with 20 bases between. The length of the CDR3 is 18 residues. The CDR3 is CASSLFQGSLGTTDTQYF. CDR3 DNA: TGCGCCAGCAGCTTGTTTCAGGGGAGCTTGGGTACCACAGATACGCAGTATTTT.

The V call is TRBV10-3, the J call TRBJ1-1; a weak D match, TRBD1 (6 bases). CDR1 is ENHRY and CDR2 is SYGVKD in the germline V gene. Trimming pared 6 bases from V and 4 bases from J, leaving 21 bases between. The CDR3 has 16 amino acids. Written as DNA, the CDR3 is TGTGCCATCAGCCCCCAAGGGCAGGGGTCGGGCACTGAAGCTTTCTTT. Translation gives CAISPQGQGSGTEAFF.

The rearrangement links TRBV7-6 to TRBJ2-5; D perhaps matches TRBD2 (6 bases). This CDR3 has 13 amino acids. The V end lost 6 bases, the J end lost 4 bases, and 12 bases lay between the germline ends. CDR1 is SGHVS, CDR2 FNYEAQ, per germline. CDR3 nucleotides: TGTGCCAGCAGACGACGGGGGTCAGAGACCCAGTACTTC. Translated, it gives CASRRRGSETQYF. Variable domain in full (rest from reference TRBV7-6 and TRBJ2-5): GAGVSQSPRYKVTKRGQDVALRCDPISGHVSLYWYRQALGQGPEFLTYFNYEAQQDKSGLPNDRFSAERPEGSISTLTIQRTEQRDSAMYRCASRRRGSETQYFGPGTRLLVL.

The chain is built from TRBV11-2 and TRBJ2-5; D is unclear. Germline V gene lookup returns CDR1 SGHAT and CDR2 FQNNGV. This CDR3 spans 11 amino acids. Trimming removed 4 bases from V and 3 bases from J, with 3 bases in between. In nucleotides, the CDR3 is TGTGCCAGCAGCTCCGAAGAGACCCAGTACTTC. It is translated as CASSSEETQYF.

The J gene is TRBJ1-6, the V gene TRBV5-1, with 7 bases identical to TRBD1. In germline, CDR1 is SGHRS, CDR2 YFSETQ. This CDR3 region has 14 residues. V lost 4 bases, J lost 8 bases, and 6 bases stayed unmatched. The CDR3 loop reads CASSLTGADSPLHF. CDR3 nucleotides: TGCGCCAGCAGCCTTACAGGGGCCGATTCACCCCTCCACTTT.

This clone was seen once. The chain has TRBV14 and TRBJ1-1; D is unresolved. The CDR3 totals 16 residues. Germline values: CDR1 SGHDN, CDR2 FVKESK. V lost 4 bases and J lost 0, with 15 bases in between. Here the CDR3 reads CASSLNGGSVNTEAFF. The CDR3 bases are TGTGCCAGCAGCCTAAATGGAGGTTCGGTGAACACTGAAGCTTTCTTT.

V is TRBV19 and J is TRBJ2-7; TRBD2 is a possible D gene (6 bases). The V end lost 1 base, the J end lost 3 bases, and 13 bases lay between the germline ends. This CDR3 is built from 15 residues. CDR1 and CDR2 from the germline V gene are LNHDA and SQIVND (reference sequence). The CDR3 loop is CASSIGDSGLYEQYF. In DNA form, the CDR3 reads TGTGCCAGTAGTATAGGAGATAGCGGCCTCTACGAGCAGTACTTC.

This clone has only a few counts. This chain links TRBV7-2 with TRBJ1-2; D gene uncertain. V was pared by 0 bases and J by 1 base, with 3 bases between. Per the germline V gene, CDR1 is SGHTA and CDR2 is FQGNSA. This CDR3 contains 13 residues. The CDR3 is CASSLAGNYGYTF. The CDR3 DNA reads as TGTGCCAGCAGCTTAGCGGGTAACTATGGCTACACCTTC.

The chain has TRBV5-1 and TRBJ2-2, with 10 bases identical to TRBD2. With 2 bases clipped from V and 0 bases from J, the junction kept 1 base outside the gene matches. Germline loops: CDR1 SGHRS, CDR2 YFSETQ. The CDR3 is made up of 16 amino acids. In DNA form, the CDR3 reads TGCGCCAGCAGCTTTCTAGCGGGGGCGAACACCGGGGAGCTGTTTTTT. It specifies CASSFLAGANTGELFF. The full variable domain, rest sourced from reference TRBV5-1 and TRBJ2-2, is KAGVTQTPRYLIKTRGQQVTLSCSPISGHRSVSWYQQTPGQGLQFLFEYFSETQRNKGNFPGRFSGRQFSNSRSEMNVSTLELGDSALYLCASSFLAGANTGELFFGEGSRLTVL.

This clone was observed once. J is TRBJ2-6 and V is TRBV6-1; D gene uncertain. V was cut by 3 bases and J by 6 bases, with 9 bases left in between. From germline, CDR1 is MNHNS and CDR2 SASEGT. This CDR3 has 14 amino acids. CDR3 amino acids: CASSDSWAANVLTF. Written as DNA, the CDR3 is TGTGCCAGCAGTGACTCATGGGCGGCCAACGTCCTGACTTTC.

The CDR3 DNA reads as TGTGCCAGCAAAGGGGTTCAGGAGGGCTACACCTTC. This sequence encodes CASKGVQEGYTF. The rearrangement uses TRBV2 and TRBJ1-2; a possible D gene is TRBD1 (5 bases). Trimming left V 7 bases short and J 8 bases short, with 14 bases between. The CDR3 consists of 12 residues. Germline V CDR1 and CDR2: SNHLY, FYNNEI.

In its sample, this clone was seen a few times. The CDR3 bases are TGTGCCAGCAGCGAACACGAAGGAACTGAAGCTTTCTTT. This codes for CASSEHEGTEAFF. The V gene is TRBV9, the J gene TRBJ1-1; no reliable D call. The CDR3 runs to 13 residues. Germline loops: CDR1 SGDLS, CDR2 YYNGEE. Between the trimmed V and J ends, which lost 3 bases and 5 bases, there was a span of 11 bases.

The chain uses TRBV11-2 and TRBJ1-2, with 11 bases lining up with TRBD1. The V and J ends lost 4 bases and 6 bases, in that order; junction bases with no gene match: 10. The CDR3 has 16 residues. Germline loops: CDR1 SGHAT, CDR2 FQNNGV. The CDR3 reads CASSYDPGQGGDGYTF. The CDR3 bases are TGTGCCAGCAGCTACGACCCGGGACAGGGGGGGGATGGCTACACCTTC.

The CDR3 protein is CASSENGLTYGYTF. The CDR3 DNA sequence: TGTGCCAGCAGTGAAAACGGACTAACCTATGGCTACACCTTC. The chain recombines TRBV2 with TRBJ1-2, with no clear D. Germline V gene sequence: CDR1 SNHLY, CDR2 FYNNEI. Trimming pared 2 bases from V and 4 bases from J, leaving 11 bases between. CDR3 length equals 14 residues.

The chain carries TRBV6-6 and TRBJ2-5; D is possibly TRBD1 (5 bases). The CDR3 length is 15 residues. Germline V CDR1 and CDR2: MNHNY, SVGAGI (reference sequence). V was clipped by 1 base and J by 7 bases, with 16 bases between them. The CDR3 nucleotides read TGTGCCAGCAGTTACTATGACAGCCTCCGAGGGACCCAGTACTTC. Its protein is CASSYYDSLRGTQYF.

This chain uses TRBV18 with TRBJ1-2; maybe TRBD1 (6 bases). The CDR3 is made up of 15 amino acids. V lost 3 bases and J 2 bases, leaving 13 bases between the germline ends. Per the germline V gene, CDR1 is KGHSH and CDR2 is LQKENI. The CDR3 sequence is CASSPRQATNYGYTF. The CDR3 nucleotides are TGTGCCAGCTCACCTAGACAGGCGACGAACTATGGCTACACCTTC.

The rearrangement uses TRBV14 and TRBJ2-7, with 9 bases lining up with TRBD1. Unmatched junction bases numbered 9, after V lost 6 bases and J lost 6 bases. CDR3 length: 14 amino acids. CDR1 and CDR2 from the germline V gene are SGHDN and FVKESK. CDR3 in DNA: TGTGCCAGCAGACCCGGGACAGGGAGTTTCGAGCAGTACTTC. Translating it yields CASRPGTGSFEQYF.

The chain links TRBV10-1 to TRBJ1-1; D might be TRBD1 (5 bases). The CDR3 spans 14 residues. V dropped 3 bases and J dropped 4 bases, with 12 bases sitting between them. Germline CDR1 is WNHNN and CDR2 is SYGVQD (reference sequence). The CDR3 loop is CASSDYRSGTEAFF. The CDR3 bases are TGCGCCAGCAGTGACTACAGGTCCGGCACTGAAGCTTTCTTT.

CDR3 in amino acids: CASNPGPPGYEQYF. The DNA of the CDR3 is TGTGCCAGTAATCCGGGACCCCCGGGCTACGAGCAGTACTTC. V usage is TRBV19 and J usage is TRBJ2-7; the D gene could be TRBD1 or TRBD2 (5 bases each). Trimming removed 7 bases from V and 3 bases from J, with 16 bases in between. Germline CDR1 reads LNHDA; CDR2 reads SQIVND (reference sequence). The CDR3 is 14 amino acids.

This chain connects TRBV5-1 to TRBJ1-3; no reliable D call. The germline CDR1 and CDR2 sequences are SGHRS and YFSETQ. CDR3 length equals 17 residues. Trimming removed 0 bases from V and 0 bases from J, with 13 bases in between. The CDR3 region is CASSLEPPLSSGNTIYF. CDR3 DNA sequence: TGCGCCAGCAGCTTGGAGCCACCGCTAAGCTCTGGAAACACCATATATTTT. Drawing the rest from reference TRBV5-1 and TRBJ1-3, the complete variable domain is KAGVTQTPRYLIKTRGQQVTLSCSPISGHRSVSWYQQTPGQGLQFLFEYFSETQRNKGNFPGRFSGRQFSNSRSEMNVSTLELGDSALYLCASSLEPPLSSGNTIYFGEGSWLTVV.

The chain employs TRBV27 and TRBJ2-1; D possibly corresponds to TRBD2 (5 bases). The CDR3 is made up of 15 amino acids. The germline V gene encodes CDR1 MNHEY and CDR2 SMNVEV (reference sequence). The ends were cut back, 2 bases at V and 1 base at J, with 9 bases in the middle. As DNA, the CDR3 is TGTGCCAGCAGTTTACGGGGAATTTCCTACAATGAGCAGTTCTTC. Translation: CASSLRGISYNEQFF.

Written as DNA, the CDR3 is TGTGCCAGCAGCCCCCCTTTTGTGGCAGGTCCTTCTGGGGCCAACGTCCTGACTTTC. It specifies CASSPPFVAGPSGANVLTF. The chain links TRBV9 to TRBJ2-6, with unresolved D. The CDR3 sequence is 19 residues long. V lost 4 bases, J lost 1 base, and 21 bases lay in between. CDR1 and CDR2 from the germline V gene are SGDLS and YYNGEE.

The chain recombines TRBV5-4 with TRBJ2-7; 7 positions match TRBD1. CDR1 is SGHNT, CDR2 YYREEE, per germline (reference sequence). There are 14 residues in the CDR3. Trimming at V came to 3 bases and at J to 4 bases, leaving 7 bases not matched to a gene. The CDR3 DNA is TGTGCCAGCAGCTCGCAGACAGGGCGGTACGAGCAGTACTTC. Translated: CASSSQTGRYEQYF.